Listed below are T cell receptor beta chains from one sample, sequenced in a study of CD8 T cells in ankylosing spondylitis. A single record per CDR3 protein comes from TCRdb applying MiXCR to the 5' RACE reads. The profile shows 100,000 to 150,000 distinct CDR3 sequences, approximately 9.9% of them singletons. The specimen sequenced was blood, either unsorted or a sorted T cell fraction (not recorded which). The receptors shown here come from a male donor with ankylosing spondylitis or in good health (not recorded which). Both conserved end residues are part of each CDR3. Each record gives: CDR3 protein, CDR3 DNA, D gene, clone size, J gene, V gene. D genes are given only for firm matches. Some rows mark clone size as missing; the rest say once, few, many or name a class of expanded clone.

CASSTTGTLNEQFF TGTGCCAGCAGCACGACAGGTACACTGAATGAGCAGTTCTTC - many TRBJ2-1 TRBV7-9
CASSIDRLNEQFF TGCGCCAGCAGCATAGACAGACTTAATGAGCAGTTCTTC - - TRBJ2-1 TRBV5-1
CASSLESSRPNNEQFF TGCGCCAGCAGCTTGGAGTCGAGCCGACCTAACAATGAGCAGTTCTTC - few TRBJ2-1 TRBV5-1
CSVGGFYGRADNEQFF TGCAGCGTTGGTGGTTTTTACGGGAGGGCCGACAATGAGCAGTTCTTC TRBD2 many TRBJ2-1 TRBV29-1
CASSFSGREYNEQFF TGTGCCAGCAGCTTTAGCGGGAGGGAGTACAATGAGCAGTTCTTC TRBD2 many TRBJ2-1 TRBV7-2
CSAREGVRYEQYF TGCAGTGCTAGAGAAGGGGTCCGCTACGAGCAGTACTTC - many TRBJ2-7 TRBV20-1
CASSQDRLAGSYEQYF TGCGCCAGCAGCCAAGATCGACTAGCGGGCTCCTACGAGCAGTACTTC TRBD2 many TRBJ2-7 TRBV4-3
CASSAHRGSNQPQHF TGTGCCAGCAGCGCCCACAGGGGAAGCAATCAGCCCCAGCATTTT TRBD1 - TRBJ1-5 TRBV7-2
CASSATANPNTEAFF TGTGCCAGCAGTGCAACAGCGAACCCGAACACTGAAGCTTTCTTT - many TRBJ1-1 TRBV6-1
CASSASTSAEKLFF TGCGCCAGCAGCGCATCGACAAGCGCGGAAAAACTGTTTTTT - few TRBJ1-4 TRBV5-1
CASRTYEISKIYARGFRGEAFF TGTGCCAGCCGCACTTACGAAATTTCTAAAATTTACGCCCGAGGGTTTAGGGGTGAAGCTTTCTTT - few TRBJ1-1 TRBV6-4
CASSQVSGGIDEQYF TGTGCCAGCAGCCAAGTTTCAGGGGGCATCGACGAGCAGTACTTC TRBD1 few TRBJ2-7 TRBV14
CSVDDVNTEAFF TGCAGCGTTGACGACGTGAACACTGAAGCTTTCTTT - many TRBJ1-1 TRBV29-1
CASSYSGGSNQPQHF TGTGCCAGCAGCTACTCAGGGGGCAGCAATCAGCCCCAGCATTTT TRBD1 many TRBJ1-5 TRBV7-2
CATSDGNRGQETQYF TGTGCCACCAGTGATGGAAACAGGGGTCAAGAGACCCAGTACTTC TRBD1 - TRBJ2-5 TRBV24-1
CASSFVGYEQYF TGTGCCAGCAGTTTCGTCGGCTACGAGCAGTACTTC - many TRBJ2-7 TRBV12-3/TRBV12-4
CASSLPYGRNEQFF TGTGCCAGCAGCTTACCGTACGGAAGGAATGAGCAGTTCTTC - many TRBJ2-1 TRBV7-2
CASSFTSPSGYSYEQYF TGTGCCAGCAGCTTCACTTCGCCTAGCGGGTACTCCTACGAGCAGTACTTC TRBD2 few TRBJ2-7 TRBV7-2
CSARLAGVTDTQYF TGCAGTGCTAGACTAGCGGGAGTCACAGATACGCAGTATTTT TRBD2 many TRBJ2-3 TRBV20-1
CASREGWEETQYF TGTGCCAGCAGAGAGGGATGGGAAGAGACCCAGTACTTC - many TRBJ2-5 TRBV7-9
CASRYDRGLNTEAFF TGTGCCAGCAGATATGACAGGGGCTTGAACACTGAAGCTTTCTTT TRBD1 many TRBJ1-1 TRBV5-6
CSARDDRGNTEAFF TGCAGTGCTAGAGATGACAGGGGGAACACTGAAGCTTTCTTT TRBD1 few TRBJ1-1 TRBV20-1
CASSVGTSGSLSDYEQYF TGTGCCAGCAGCGTTGGGACTAGCGGGAGTCTATCAGACTACGAGCAGTACTTC TRBD2 many TRBJ2-7 TRBV9